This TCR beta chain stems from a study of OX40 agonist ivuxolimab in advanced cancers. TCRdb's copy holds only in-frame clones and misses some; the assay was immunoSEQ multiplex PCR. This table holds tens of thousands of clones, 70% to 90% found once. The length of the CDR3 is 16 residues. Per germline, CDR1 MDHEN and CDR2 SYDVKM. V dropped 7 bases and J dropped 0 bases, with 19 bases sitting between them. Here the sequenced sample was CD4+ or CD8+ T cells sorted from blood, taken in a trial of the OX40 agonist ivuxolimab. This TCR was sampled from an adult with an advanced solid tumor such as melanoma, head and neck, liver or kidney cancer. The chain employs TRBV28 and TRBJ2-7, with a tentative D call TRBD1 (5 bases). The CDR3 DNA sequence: TGTGCCAGCACCCCTCGGGTGAGACAGATCTCCTACGAGCAGTACTTC. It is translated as CASTPRVRQISYEQYF.